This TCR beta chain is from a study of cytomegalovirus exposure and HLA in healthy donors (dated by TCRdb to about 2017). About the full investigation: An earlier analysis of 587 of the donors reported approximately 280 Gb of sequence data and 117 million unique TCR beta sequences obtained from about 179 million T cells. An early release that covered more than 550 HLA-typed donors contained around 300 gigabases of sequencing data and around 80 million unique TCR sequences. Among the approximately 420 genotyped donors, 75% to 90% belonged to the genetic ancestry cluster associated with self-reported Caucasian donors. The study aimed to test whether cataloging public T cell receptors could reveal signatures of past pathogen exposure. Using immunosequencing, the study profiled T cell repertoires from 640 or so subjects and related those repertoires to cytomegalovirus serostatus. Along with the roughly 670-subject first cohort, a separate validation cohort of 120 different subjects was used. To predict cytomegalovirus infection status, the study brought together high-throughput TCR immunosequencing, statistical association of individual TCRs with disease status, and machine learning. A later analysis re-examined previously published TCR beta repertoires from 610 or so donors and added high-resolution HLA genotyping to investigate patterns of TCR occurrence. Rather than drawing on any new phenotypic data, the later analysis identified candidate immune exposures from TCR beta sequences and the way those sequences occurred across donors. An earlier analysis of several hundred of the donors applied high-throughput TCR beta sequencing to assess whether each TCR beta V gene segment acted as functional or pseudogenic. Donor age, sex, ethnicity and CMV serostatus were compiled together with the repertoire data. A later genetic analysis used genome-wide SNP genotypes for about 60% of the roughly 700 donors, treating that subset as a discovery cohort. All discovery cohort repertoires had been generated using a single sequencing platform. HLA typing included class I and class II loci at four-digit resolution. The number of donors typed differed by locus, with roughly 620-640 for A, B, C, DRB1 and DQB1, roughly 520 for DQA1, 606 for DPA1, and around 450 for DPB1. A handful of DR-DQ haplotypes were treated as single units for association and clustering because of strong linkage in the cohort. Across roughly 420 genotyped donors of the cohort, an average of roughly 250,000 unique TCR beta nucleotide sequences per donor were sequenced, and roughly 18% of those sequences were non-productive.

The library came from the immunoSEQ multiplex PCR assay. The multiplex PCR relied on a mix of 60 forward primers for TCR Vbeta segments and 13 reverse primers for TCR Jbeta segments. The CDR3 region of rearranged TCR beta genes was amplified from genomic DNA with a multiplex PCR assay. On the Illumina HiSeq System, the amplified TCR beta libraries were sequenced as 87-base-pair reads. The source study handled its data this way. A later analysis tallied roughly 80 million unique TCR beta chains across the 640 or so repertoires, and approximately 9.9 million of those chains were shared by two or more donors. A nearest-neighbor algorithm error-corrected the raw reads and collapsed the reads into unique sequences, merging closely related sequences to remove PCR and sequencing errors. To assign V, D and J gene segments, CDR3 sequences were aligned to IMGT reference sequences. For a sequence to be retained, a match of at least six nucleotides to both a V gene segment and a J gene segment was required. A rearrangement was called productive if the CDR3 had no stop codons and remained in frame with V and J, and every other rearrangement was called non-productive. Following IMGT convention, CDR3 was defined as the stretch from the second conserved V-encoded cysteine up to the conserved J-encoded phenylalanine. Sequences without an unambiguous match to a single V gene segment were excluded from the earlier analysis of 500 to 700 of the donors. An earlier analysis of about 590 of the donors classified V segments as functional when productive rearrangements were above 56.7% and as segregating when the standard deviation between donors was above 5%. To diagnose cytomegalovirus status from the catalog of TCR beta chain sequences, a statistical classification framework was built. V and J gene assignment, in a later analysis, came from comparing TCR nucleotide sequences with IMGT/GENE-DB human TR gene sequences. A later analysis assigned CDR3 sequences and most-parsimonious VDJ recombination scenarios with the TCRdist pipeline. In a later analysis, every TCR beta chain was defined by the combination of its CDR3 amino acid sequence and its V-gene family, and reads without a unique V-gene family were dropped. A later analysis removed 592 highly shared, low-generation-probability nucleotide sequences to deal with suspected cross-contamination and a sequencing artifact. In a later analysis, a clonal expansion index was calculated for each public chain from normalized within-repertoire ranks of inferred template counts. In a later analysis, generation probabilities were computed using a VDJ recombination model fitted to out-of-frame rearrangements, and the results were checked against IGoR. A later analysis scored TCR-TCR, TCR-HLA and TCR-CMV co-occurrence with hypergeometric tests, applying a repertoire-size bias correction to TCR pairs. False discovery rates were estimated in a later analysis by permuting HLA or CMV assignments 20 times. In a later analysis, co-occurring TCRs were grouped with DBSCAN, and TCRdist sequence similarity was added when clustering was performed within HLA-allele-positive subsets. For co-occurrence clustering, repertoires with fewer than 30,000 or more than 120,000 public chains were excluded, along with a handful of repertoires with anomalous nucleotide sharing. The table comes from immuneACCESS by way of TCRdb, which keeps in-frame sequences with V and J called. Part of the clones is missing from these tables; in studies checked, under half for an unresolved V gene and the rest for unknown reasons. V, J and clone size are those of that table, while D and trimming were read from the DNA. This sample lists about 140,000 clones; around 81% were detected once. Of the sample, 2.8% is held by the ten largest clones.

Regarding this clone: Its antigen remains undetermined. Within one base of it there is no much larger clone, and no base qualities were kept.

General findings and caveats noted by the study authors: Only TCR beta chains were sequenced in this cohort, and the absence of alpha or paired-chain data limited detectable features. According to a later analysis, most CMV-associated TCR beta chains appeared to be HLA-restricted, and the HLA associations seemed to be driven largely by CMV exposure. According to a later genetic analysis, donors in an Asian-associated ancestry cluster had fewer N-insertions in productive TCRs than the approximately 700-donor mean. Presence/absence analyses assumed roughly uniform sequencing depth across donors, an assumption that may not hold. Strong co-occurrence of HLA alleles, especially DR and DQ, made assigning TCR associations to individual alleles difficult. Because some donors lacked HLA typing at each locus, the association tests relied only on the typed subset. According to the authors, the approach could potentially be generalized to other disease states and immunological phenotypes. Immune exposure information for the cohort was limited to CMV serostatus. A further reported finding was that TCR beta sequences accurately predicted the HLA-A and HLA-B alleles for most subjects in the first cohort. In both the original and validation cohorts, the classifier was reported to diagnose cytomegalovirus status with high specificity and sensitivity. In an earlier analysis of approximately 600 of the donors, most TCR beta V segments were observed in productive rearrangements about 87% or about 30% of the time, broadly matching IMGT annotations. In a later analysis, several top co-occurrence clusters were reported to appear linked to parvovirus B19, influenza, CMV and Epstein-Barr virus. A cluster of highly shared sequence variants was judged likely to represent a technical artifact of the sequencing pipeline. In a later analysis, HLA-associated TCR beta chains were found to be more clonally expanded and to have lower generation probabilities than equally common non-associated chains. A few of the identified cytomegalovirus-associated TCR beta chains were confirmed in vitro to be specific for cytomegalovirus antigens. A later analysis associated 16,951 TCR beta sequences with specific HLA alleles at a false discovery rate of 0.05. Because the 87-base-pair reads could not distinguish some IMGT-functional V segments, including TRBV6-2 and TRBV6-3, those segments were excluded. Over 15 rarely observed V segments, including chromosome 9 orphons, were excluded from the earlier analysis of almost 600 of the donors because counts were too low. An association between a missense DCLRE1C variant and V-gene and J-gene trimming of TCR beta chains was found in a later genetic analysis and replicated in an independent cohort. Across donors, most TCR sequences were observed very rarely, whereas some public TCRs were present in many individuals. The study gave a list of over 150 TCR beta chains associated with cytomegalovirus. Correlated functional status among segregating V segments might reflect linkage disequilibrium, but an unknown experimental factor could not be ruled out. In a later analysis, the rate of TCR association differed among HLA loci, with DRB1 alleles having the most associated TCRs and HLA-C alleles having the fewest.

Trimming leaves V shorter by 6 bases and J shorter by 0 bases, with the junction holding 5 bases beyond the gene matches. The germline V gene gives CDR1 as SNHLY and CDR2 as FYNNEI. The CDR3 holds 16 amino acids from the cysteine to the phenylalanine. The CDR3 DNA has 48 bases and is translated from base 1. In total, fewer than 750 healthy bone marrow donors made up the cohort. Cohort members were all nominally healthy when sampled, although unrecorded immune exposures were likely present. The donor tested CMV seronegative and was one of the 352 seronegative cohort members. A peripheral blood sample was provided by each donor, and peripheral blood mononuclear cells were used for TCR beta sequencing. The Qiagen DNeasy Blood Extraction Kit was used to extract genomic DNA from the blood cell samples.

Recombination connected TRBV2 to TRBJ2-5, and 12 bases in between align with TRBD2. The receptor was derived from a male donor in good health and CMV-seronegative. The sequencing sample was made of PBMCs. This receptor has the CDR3 CASRSGLAGNQETQYF. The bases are TGTGCCAGCAGATCAGGACTAGCGGGGAACCAAGAGACCCAGTACTTC.